This T cell receptor beta chain came from a study of T cells in Graves' hyperthyroidism and ophthalmopathy (dated 2019 in TCRdb). A note on the overall study: Peripheral blood was sampled at the time of initial diagnosis, prior to any treatment. To identify TCR V-J signatures that set the groups apart, the researchers used a discovery cohort of more than 95 patients, made up of 43 with Graves' ophthalmopathy and 55 to 65 with stable Graves' hyperthyroidism. An independent validation cohort of fewer than 20 hyperthyroidism patients and 17 patients who later progressed to ophthalmopathy tested prospective prediction of ophthalmopathy. The approximately 100 discovery patients were randomly divided into training and test sets at a 7:3 ratio. In addition, the study compared T-cell repertoires in thyroid tissue and in blood from about 6 Graves' hyperthyroidism patients. After blood sampling, hyperthyroidism patients were treated with methimazole at a starting dose of 30 mg daily, and ophthalmopathy patients were treated with high-dose intravenous methylprednisolone. The paper describes TCR Vbeta CDR3 sequencing of around 130 peripheral blood samples, made up of 43 ophthalmopathy patients, roughly 72 hyperthyroidism patients and some 17 progressor patients.

The table lists this clonotype with many counts. This receptor's antigen is unknown. Base qualities were left out, and no much larger clone turns up one base away. General study outcomes and caveats: A model built on a 13 V-J signature distinguished ophthalmopathy from stable hyperthyroidism, reaching 85% to 90% sensitivity and around 81% specificity in cross-validation and 80%/75% in testing. No statistical method was used to fix the sample size in advance, and group allocation was not hidden from the investigators. In validation, the model predicted progression to ophthalmopathy with around 71% sensitivity and around 72% specificity, a median of roughly seven months before onset. Blood samples also contained most of the expanded thyroid clonotypes (frequency above 0.001), which suggests that blood repertoires may reflect thyroid immune responses.

Ophthalmopathy patients had moderately to severely active disease, Clinical Activity Score of at least 3, NOSPECS grade of at least 4, and duration under 3 months. Exclusion was applied to patients with uncontrolled infections, other autoimmune diseases, pregnancy or lactation. Diagnoses were established on the basis of clinical symptoms, serum thyroxine and TRAb, thyroid ultrasound, and orbital computed tomography. PBMCs were separated from 10 ml of fresh peripheral blood using Ficoll-Paque density gradient centrifugation. Trizol reagent was used to extract total RNA, and RNA quality was then checked on an Agilent 2100 Bioanalyzer. The TCR beta CDR3 regions were amplified from RNA transcripts. A first-round RT-PCR of the TCR CDR3 used the HTBI primer set with the Qiagen OneStep RT-PCR kit. Libraries were constructed in a second round of multiplex PCR, after which size selection and purification were carried out. The libraries were sequenced on an Illumina HiSeq2000 using paired-end 100 bp reads. In the authors' own workflow: SOAPnuke was used to process the raw data, with reads discarded if the reads contained adapters or uncalled bases, had a mean Phred below 15, or lacked an exact constant-primer or identifier match. COPE v1.2.5 was used to merge the high-quality paired reads, and each unique nucleotide sequence was defined as a clonotype. MiTCR v1.1 was used to align the clonotypes against IMGT TRBV, TRBD and TRBJ reference segments. Analysis was restricted to V-J combinations with a frequency above 0.0001, which covered 98% to 99.2% of repertoires. A TCS score was defined as the ratio between F50 (clonal expansion) and ExV (chaos), using BLOSUM62-based TCRdist between CDR3 peptides within each V-J. Welch's t-statistics and random forest reduced 514 V-J features to around 14, which were used in a naive Bayes classifier (R e1071). TCRdb reanalyzed the raw reads on its own, using fastp at Q25 for trimming and MiXCR for clone calling, and kept in-frame beta chains. CDR3 protein sequences are deduplicated, and each keeps its most common genes and DNA. These V and J calls are TCRdb output, not the study's own analysis. The sample profile shows fewer than 350,000 distinct CDR3 sequences; approximately 18% of them were found once. The ten largest clones capture approximately 37% of the sample.

V loses 4 bases, J loses 0 bases, and the germline ends lie 12 bases apart. According to the germline V gene (reference sequence), CDR1 reads LGHDT and CDR2 reads YNNKEL. Taken from cysteine to phenylalanine, the CDR3 has 15 residues. Solely the CDR3 DNA is kept, with 45 bases framed from the first base. Sequencing was done on a sample of blood. The source is a man in his forties or fifties with Graves' ophthalmopathy. The sequence links TRBV3-1 to TRBJ1-1; the D gene remains uncertain. Here is the DNA: TGTGCCAGCAGCCCACTCGCAGGCATGAACACTGAAGCTTTCTTT. This sequence encodes CASSPLAGMNTEAFF.